What follows are 12 T cell receptor beta chains derived from one specimen sequenced in a study of T cell repertoires in cytomegalovirus infection (dated by TCRdb to about 2019). TCRdb shows the sequencer as Illumina HiSeq 1500. Clones were called with MiXCR by TCRdb after fastp trimmed the public reads at Q25, and only in-frame beta chains were retained. CDR3 protein sequences are deduplicated, and each keeps its most common genes and DNA. Across this sample there are approximately 290,000 distinct CDR3 sequences, with about a quarter seen only once. Approximately 13% of the sample is held by the ten biggest clonotypes. Sequencing was done on a sample of PBMCs. These receptors were collected from a human donor in good health (CMV status not recorded). Some clones in this sample may be carry-over from other donors' samples.

The rearrangement links TRBV12-3 or TRBV12-4 to TRBJ2-1; 10 bases match TRBD2. The CDR3 is 16 residues long. V gave up 1 base and J gave up 8 bases; unmatched junction bases: 8. In nucleotides, the CDR3 is TGTGCCAGCAGTTTAGGTAGTCTAGCGGGAGAGTATGAGCAGTTCTTC. Its protein is CASSLGSLAGEYEQFF.

This clonotype was recorded a few times. This sequence joins TRBV12-3 or TRBV12-4 and TRBJ1-1; the D is unclear. Trimming removed 2 bases from V and 1 base from J, with 5 bases in between. The CDR3 is made up of 13 amino acids. The CDR3 is CASSLNPNTEAFF. The DNA of the CDR3 is TGTGCCAGCAGTTTAAACCCGAACACTGAAGCTTTCTTT.

Ten or more counts support this clonotype. The chain uses TRBV28 and TRBJ2-1, with D tentatively TRBD2 (5 bases). The germline V and J ends were trimmed by 3 bases and 6 bases, with 15 bases remaining between them. The germline CDR1 and CDR2 sequences are MDHEN and SYDVKM. The CDR3 extends over 15 amino acids. CDR3 loop: CASSLEAFKSNEQFF. The DNA for the CDR3 is TGTGCCAGCAGTTTGGAGGCCTTTAAGAGCAATGAGCAGTTCTTC.

This clonotype has at least ten counts. This chain links TRBV7-6 with TRBJ2-7, with 9 nucleotides matching TRBD1. The V and J ends lost 5 bases and 2 bases, in that order; junction bases with no gene match: 10. Germline CDR1 is SGHVS and CDR2 is FNYEAQ. This CDR3 has 16 amino acids. In nucleotides, the CDR3 is TGTGCCAGCAGCCTCGGGACAGGGTTTTCTACCTACGAGCAGTACTTC. This codes for CASSLGTGFSTYEQYF.

This clonotype was seen only a few times. J is TRBJ2-2 and V is TRBV29-1; TRBD1 aligns across 8 bases. The CDR3 spans 13 residues. Trimming cost V 7 bases and J 4 bases; bases outside gene matches: 5. In germline, CDR1 is SQVTM, CDR2 ANQGSEA. The CDR3 is CSALGQVTGELFF. As DNA, the CDR3 is TGCAGCGCCCTGGGACAGGTCACCGGGGAGCTGTTTTTT.

The sample holds a few counts of this clonotype. The chain recombines TRBV27 with TRBJ2-7; D is uncertain. Between the trimmed V and J ends, which lost 5 bases and 6 bases, there was a span of 11 bases. The CDR3 is 12 residues long. CDR1 is MNHEY, CDR2 SMNVEV, per germline (reference sequence). The CDR3 is CASSPRMREQYF. In nucleotides, the CDR3 is TGTGCCAGCAGTCCGCGTATGCGCGAGCAGTACTTC.

The rearrangement joins TRBV20-1 to TRBJ1-4; no clear D gene. Germline V gene data show CDR1 as DFQATT and CDR2 as SNEGSKA (reference sequence). This CDR3 is built from 14 residues. V lost 6 bases, J lost 4 bases, and 15 bases lay in between. The CDR3 reads CSATTPSFNEKLFF. The DNA of the CDR3 is TGCAGTGCCACTACCCCCAGTTTTAATGAAAAACTGTTTTTT.

This clonotype was picked up many times. The chain carries TRBV7-8 and TRBJ2-1; 11 bases agree with TRBD2. Germline CDR1 is SGHVS and CDR2 is FQNEAQ. The CDR3 has 15 residues. Trimming removed 3 bases from V and 2 bases from J; junction bases left unmatched: 0. The CDR3 here is CASSFSGRAYNEQFF. CDR3 nucleotide sequence: TGTGCCAGCAGCTTTAGCGGGAGGGCCTACAATGAGCAGTTCTTC. The full variable domain, its missing parts supplied by reference TRBV7-8 and TRBJ2-1, is GAGVSQSPRYKVAKRGQDVALRCDPISGHVSLFWYQQALGQGPEFLTYFQNEAQLDKSGLPSDRFFAERPEGSVSTLKIQRTQQEDSAVYLCASSFSGRAYNEQFFGPGTRLTVL.

This clonotype was detected many times. V gene TRBV7-2 combines with J gene TRBJ2-7; tentative D call: TRBD1 (8 bases). CDR1 and CDR2 from the germline V gene are SGHTA and FQGNSA. The V end lost 0 bases, the J end lost 4 bases, and 19 bases lay between the germline ends. There are 17 residues in the CDR3. CDR3 DNA: TGTGCCAGCAGCTTAGCGAGGGGGGGGACAGGTCGATACGAGCAGTACTTC. Its protein is CASSLARGGTGRYEQYF.

The table lists this clonotype with a few counts. The rearrangement uses TRBV5-1 and TRBJ1-4, with TRBD1 as a possible D gene (6 bases). Trimming cost V 4 bases and J 3 bases, with 19 bases left between them. The CDR3 sequence is 17 residues long. Germline values: CDR1 SGHRS, CDR2 YFSETQ. The CDR3 spells CASSVGATRSSNEKLFF. CDR3 sequence (DNA): TGCGCCAGCAGCGTGGGGGCCACCAGGTCGTCTAATGAAAAACTGTTTTTT.

This clonotype was seen a few times. The chain employs TRBV19 and TRBJ2-7; 10 nucleotides agree with TRBD1. The CDR3 totals 16 residues. The J segment lost 0 bases and the V segment lost 3 bases, leaving 5 bases of the junction unmatched. CDR1 is LNHDA and CDR2 is SQIVND in the germline V gene (reference sequence). The CDR3 DNA reads TGTGCCAGTAGTATCTCGGACAGGGGGATCTCCTACGAGCAGTACTTC. Its protein product is CASSISDRGISYEQYF.

This clonotype turned up a few times. The V gene is TRBV19, the J gene TRBJ1-5; 7 bases match TRBD1. The CDR3 contains 14 residues. Trimming removed 8 bases from V and 7 bases from J; junction bases left unmatched: 11. CDR1 is LNHDA and CDR2 is SQIVND in the germline V gene (reference sequence). Written as DNA, the CDR3 is TGTGCCAGTGGGGAATTACAGGGGAGCCAGCCCCAGCATTTT. Translating it yields CASGELQGSQPQHF. Supplemented by reference TRBV19 and TRBJ1-5, the full variable domain reads DGGITQSPKYLFRKEGQNVTLSCEQNLNHDAMYWYRQDPGQGLRLIYYSQIVNDFQKGDIAEGYSVSREKKESFPLTVTSAQKNPTAFYLCASGELQGSQPQHFGDGTRLSIL.